The 11 T cell receptor beta chains below come from one sample, sequenced in a study of blood T cell repertoires in COVID-19. The assay was immunoSEQ multiplex PCR, and TCRdb's table has in-frame clones only and misses some. Of some 200,000 clones in the sample, 65% to 90% are singletons; the top ten hold approximately 13%. The source material was peripheral blood. Source of these receptors: a human donor in a cohort sampled during active COVID-19.

This chain uses TRBV28 with TRBJ2-6, with D perhaps TRBD1 (6 bases). Germline values: CDR1 MDHEN, CDR2 SYDVKM. This CDR3 region has 16 residues. Trimming left V 10 bases short and J 0 bases short, with 16 bases between. The CDR3 loop is CATQTGTISGANVLTF. In DNA form, the CDR3 reads TGTGCCACCCAGACAGGCACTATCTCTGGGGCCAACGTCCTGACTTTC. The full variable domain, in which reference TRBV28 and TRBJ2-6 provide the parts outside the CDR3, is DVKVTQSSRYLVKRTGEKVFLECVQDMDHENMFWYRQDPGLGLRLIYFSYDVKMKEKGDIPEGYSVSREKKERFSLILESASTNQTSMYLCATQTGTISGANVLTFGAGSRLTVL.

This chain uses TRBV6-4 with TRBJ2-6; D is possibly TRBD2 (6 bases). Germline values: CDR1 MRHNA, CDR2 SNTAGT. The length of the CDR3 is 15 residues. Between the trimmed V and J ends, which lost 6 bases and 1 base, there was a span of 10 bases. CDR3 sequence reads: CASSRRASGANVLTF. The CDR3 DNA sequence: TGTGCCAGCAGCCGGAGGGCTTCTGGGGCCAACGTCCTGACTTTC.

J is TRBJ1-2 and V is TRBV29-1, with TRBD1 identical over 9 bases. Germline CDR1 SQVTM, CDR2 ANQGSEA. J was trimmed by 7 bases and V by 6 bases; bases with no gene match: 9. The CDR3 has 13 residues. The chain's CDR3 is CSVITGGAGGYTF. The CDR3 DNA reads TGCAGCGTCATTACAGGGGGCGCAGGTGGCTACACCTTC.

In nucleotides, the CDR3 is TGTGCCAGCAGTTTCCCACAGGGGGCCCACTACGAGCAGTACTTC. Protein: CASSFPQGAHYEQYF. The rearrangement links TRBV28 to TRBJ2-7, with TRBD1 identical over 9 bases. Germline V CDR1 and CDR2: MDHEN, SYDVKM. V was clipped by 3 bases and J by 3 bases; unmatched bases: 6. The CDR3 is 15 amino acids.

The rearrangement links TRBV11-2 to TRBJ1-3; TRBD1 matches at 7 bases. V shed 5 bases and J 2 bases; nucleotides not matched to a gene: 6. The V gene's germline CDR1 is SGHAT and CDR2 FQNNGV. This CDR3 is 15 amino acids long. CDR3 nucleotides: TGTGCCAGCAGCCGGGACAGCAGAGCTGGAAACACCATATATTTT. Its translation: CASSRDSRAGNTIYF.

The gene calls are TRBV19 and TRBJ1-1; no definite D call. The ends were cut back, 6 bases at V and 1 base at J, with 15 bases in the middle. The CDR3 length is 15 residues. Germline lookup yields CDR1 LNHDA and CDR2 SQIVND (reference sequence). The CDR3 bases are TGTGCCAGTAGCCCCCAGAGGGAAGCGAACACTGAAGCTTTCTTT. It codes for CASSPQREANTEAFF. Based on the CDR3 plus reference TRBV19 and TRBJ1-1, the full variable domain is DGGITQSPKYLFRKEGQNVTLSCEQNLNHDAMYWYRQDPGQGLRLIYYSQIVNDFQKGDIAEGYSVSREKKESFPLTVTSAQKNPTAFYLCASSPQREANTEAFFGQGTRLTVV.

This chain uses TRBV10-1 with TRBJ2-1, with D perhaps matching TRBD2 (6 bases). V was clipped by 4 bases and J by 5 bases, with 9 bases between them. CDR3 size: 13 residues. Germline CDR1 is WNHNN and CDR2 is SYGVQD (reference sequence). The DNA for the CDR3 is TGCGCCAGCAGTGTGCTAGCGAACAATGAGCAGTTCTTC. This codes for CASSVLANNEQFF.

This clone has only one observation. The rearrangement joins TRBV4-2 to TRBJ2-1; 12 positions agree with TRBD2. Germline values: CDR1 LGHNA, CDR2 YNFKEQ. This CDR3 region has 17 residues. The J segment lost 7 bases and the V segment lost 2 bases, leaving 9 bases of the junction unmatched. This CDR3 is CASSQRTLAGGGNEQFF. DNA of the CDR3: TGTGCCAGCAGCCAACGTACACTAGCGGGAGGAGGAAATGAGCAGTTCTTC.

This chain uses TRBV11-2 with TRBJ1-3, with TRBD1 identical over 7 bases. There are 15 residues in the CDR3. Germline V gives CDR1 SGHAT, CDR2 FQNNGV. With 2 bases clipped from V and 7 bases from J, the junction kept 8 bases outside the gene matches. The DNA of the CDR3 is TGTGCCAGCAGCTTACTTCAAGGGGGCGGTAACACCATATATTTT. Its translation is CASSLLQGGGNTIYF.

The chain has TRBV9 and TRBJ1-5; possible D gene TRBD1, 5 bases. Trimming took off 4 bases at V and 5 bases at J, with 16 bases between the two ends. In germline, CDR1 is SGDLS, CDR2 YYNGEE. The CDR3 contains 15 residues. CDR3 in amino acids: CASSPGPSLDQPQHF. Written as DNA, the CDR3 is TGTGCCAGCAGCCCAGGGCCCTCTTTGGATCAGCCCCAGCATTTT.

The V gene is TRBV20-1, the J gene TRBJ2-2; tentatively, D is TRBD2 (6 bases). The germline V gene has CDR1 DFQATT and CDR2 SNEGSKA (reference sequence). V lost 3 bases, J lost 4 bases, and 12 bases lay in between. The CDR3 loop spans 14 amino acids. CDR3: CSASRNGGTGELFF. Here the CDR3 DNA reads TGCAGTGCTAGTCGAAACGGGGGCACCGGGGAGCTGTTTTTT.